One and the same sample provided the 17 T cell receptor beta chains below, sequenced in a study of shared clonotypes between healthy human individuals (dated by TCRdb to 2020 to 2022). The library relied on the immunoSEQ multiplex PCR assay. The clones in this table, taken by TCRdb from immuneACCESS, are in-frame only. Not every clone is retained; where verified, under half of the shortfall comes from an unresolved V gene, and the cause of the rest is unknown. The sample table shows about 510,000 clones, and around 96% are seen once. 0.06% of the sample goes to the ten largest clones. The sample was naive CD4+ T cells sorted from blood. Per the publication, the cell subset or site label means: CD45RA+ positively selected. The receptor set was obtained from a woman aged 30 to 39 in good health.

The chain carries TRBV13 and TRBJ2-5; perhaps TRBD1 as D (6 bases). The J call may be in error: the DNA end matches TRBJ2-7 better. Germline values: CDR1 PRHDT, CDR2 FYEKMQ (reference sequence). The CDR3 contains 14 residues. The CDR3 coding sequence is TGTGCCAGCAGCCCTCGGGACACCTCCTACGAGCAGTACTTC. This sequence encodes CASSPRDTSYEQYF.

This sequence joins TRBV6-5 and TRBJ1-1, with TRBD1 identical over 7 bases. There are 14 residues in the CDR3. V lost 5 bases to trimming and J lost 1 base; unmatched junction nucleotides: 4. Per germline, CDR1 MNHEY and CDR2 SVGAGI. The CDR3 nucleotides are TGTGCCAGCAGTCCGGGACAGAAGAACACTGAAGCTTTCTTT. Protein: CASSPGQKNTEAFF.

The CDR3 spells CASGQTSGNTIYF. The CDR3 DNA follows: TGTGCCAGCGGACAGACCTCTGGAAACACCATATATTTT. V is TRBV2 and J is TRBJ1-3; a possible D gene is TRBD1 (6 bases). This CDR3 region has 13 residues. Germline V gene data show CDR1 as SNHLY and CDR2 as FYNNEI. V shed 8 bases and J shed 0 bases, with 8 bases lying between them.

This rearrangement joins TRBV18 to TRBJ1-4; 7 bases are a match to TRBD1. V lost 7 bases and J lost 7; bases outside the gene matches: 6. Per germline, CDR1 KGHSH and CDR2 LQKENI. This CDR3 spans 13 amino acids. The CDR3 coding sequence is TGTGCCAGCTTCCAGGGGGGAAGTGAAAAACTGTTTTTT. Protein sequence: CASFQGGSEKLFF.

The DNA of the CDR3 is TGTGCCTGGAGCGGGCACGACACTGAAGCTTTCTTT. This gives the protein CAWSGHDTEAFF. This chain uses TRBV30 with TRBJ1-1; no reliable D call. Germline lookup yields CDR1 GTSNPN and CDR2 SVGIG (reference sequence). Trimming took 3 bases from V and 3 from J, leaving 8 bases between them. The CDR3 spans 12 residues.

This chain uses TRBV9 with TRBJ2-1, with 11 bases identical to TRBD2. The CDR3 extends over 20 amino acids. Losses at the gene ends were 4 bases for V and 2 bases for J; bases not matched to a gene: 17. Looked up from germline, CDR1 is SGDLS and CDR2 is YYNGEE. The CDR3 sequence: CASSLRGASGRINPYNEQFF. The CDR3 DNA sequence: TGTGCCAGCAGCCTACGGGGTGCTAGCGGGAGGATAAACCCCTACAATGAGCAGTTCTTC.

This chain links TRBV5-1 with TRBJ1-5; 8 nucleotides agree with TRBD1. The V segment lost 4 bases and the J segment 2 bases; nucleotides outside the gene matches: 5. The CDR3 sequence is 15 residues long. Germline values: CDR1 SGHRS, CDR2 YFSETQ. Written as DNA, the CDR3 is TGCGCCAGCAGCATAACGACAGGGGGCAATCAGCCCCAGCATTTT. This translates into CASSITTGGNQPQHF.

This clone came up once. The CDR3 DNA reads TGCGCCAGCAAAAACCGGGACAGGGCAGATACGCAGTATTTT. Its protein is CASKNRDRADTQYF. V usage is TRBV5-1 and J usage is TRBJ2-3, with 9 bases that match TRBD1. Germline V gene data show CDR1 as SGHRS and CDR2 as YFSETQ. This CDR3 is 14 amino acids long. The J segment lost 4 bases and the V segment lost 6 bases, leaving 6 bases of the junction unmatched. Drawing the rest from reference TRBV5-1 and TRBJ2-3, the complete variable domain is KAGVTQTPRYLIKTRGQQVTLSCSPISGHRSVSWYQQTPGQGLQFLFEYFSETQRNKGNFPGRFSGRQFSNSRSEMNVSTLELGDSALYLCASKNRDRADTQYFGPGTRLTVL.

This clone was recorded once. Additional DNA sequences in this sample encode the identical CDR3. The J gene is TRBJ1-1, the V gene TRBV19; D gene ambiguous. CDR3 size: 13 residues. Germline-derived CDR1 and CDR2 are LNHDA and SQIVND (reference sequence). The V end was cut by 7 bases, the J end by 1 base, with 10 bases between. CDR3 loop: CASKSLGNTEAFF. The CDR3 region has the DNA TGTGCCAGTAAGTCTTTGGGGAACACTGAAGCTTTCTTT. The variable domain in full, with the rest retrieved from reference TRBV19 and TRBJ1-1, is DGGITQSPKYLFRKEGQNVTLSCEQNLNHDAMYWYRQDPGQGLRLIYYSQIVNDFQKGDIAEGYSVSREKKESFPLTVTSAQKNPTAFYLCASKSLGNTEAFFGQGTRLTVV.

The chain uses TRBV29-1 and TRBJ2-7; TRBD1 matches 9 bases. The V and J ends lost 6 bases and 4 bases, in that order; junction bases with no gene match: 7. This CDR3 has 13 residues. Looked up from germline, CDR1 is SQVTM and CDR2 is ANQGSEA. The CDR3 nucleotides read TGCAGCGTCGTCAGGACAGGGGTTTACGAGCAGTACTTC. It encodes CSVVRTGVYEQYF.

The CDR3 spells CASTGGPTNTGELFF. DNA of the CDR3: TGTGCCTCGACAGGGGGCCCTACTAACACCGGGGAGCTGTTTTTT. The chain recombines TRBV19 with TRBJ2-2; 10 bases map to TRBD1. The junction had 8 bases not matched to a gene; V was cut back by 11 bases and J by 2 bases. The germline V gene encodes CDR1 LNHDA and CDR2 SQIVND (reference sequence). This CDR3 has 15 amino acids.

This chain connects TRBV7-2 to TRBJ2-5; possibly TRBD1 or TRBD2 for D (5 bases each). CDR3 length: 15 amino acids. Germline V gene data show CDR1 as SGHTA and CDR2 as FQGNSA. The ends were cut back, 3 bases at V and 0 bases at J, with 11 bases in the middle. As DNA, the CDR3 is TGTGCCAGCAGCTTTGGGACCCTAAACCAAGAGACCCAGTACTTC. This translates into CASSFGTLNQETQYF.

V usage is TRBV6-1 and J usage is TRBJ2-7, with 10 bases lining up with TRBD2. The CDR3 is made up of 14 amino acids. V trimming: 6 bases; J trimming: 7 bases; junction bases outside the gene matches: 9. The V gene's germline CDR1 is MNHNS and CDR2 SASEGT. The CDR3 spells CASSAQREGREQYF. The CDR3 nucleotides are TGTGCCAGCAGCGCCCAGCGGGAGGGCCGGGAGCAGTACTTC.

This clone was seen more than once but under ten times. The rearrangement links TRBV5-8 to TRBJ1-4; unclear D gene. Between the trimmed V and J ends, which lost 4 bases and 7 bases, there was a span of 17 bases. The CDR3 is made up of 15 amino acids. Germline lookup yields CDR1 SGHTS and CDR2 YDEGEE. CDR3 DNA: TGTGCCAGCAGCCCCATTCAATCTGGACGTGAAAAACTGTTTTTT. Translating it yields CASSPIQSGREKLFF. The full variable domain, with the rest looked up from reference TRBV5-8 and TRBJ1-4, is EAGVTQSPTHLIKTRGQQATLRCSPISGHTSVYWYQQALGLGLQFLLWYDEGEERNRGNFPPRFSGRQFPNYSSELNVNALELEDSALYLCASSPIQSGREKLFFGSGTQLSVL.

J is TRBJ2-7 and V is TRBV11-2; D unclear. Looked up from germline, CDR1 is SGHAT and CDR2 is FQNNGV. The CDR3 runs to 14 residues. V lost 1 base and J 7 bases, leaving 14 bases between the germline ends. CDR3 DNA: TGTGCCAGCAGCTTAGGGGTGGGGATTCGGGAGCAGTACTTC. This encodes CASSLGVGIREQYF.

A single count supports this clone. The rearrangement joins TRBV18 to TRBJ2-7; D may be TRBD2 (5 bases). The CDR3 length is 16 residues. CDR1 KGHSH and CDR2 LQKENI come from the germline V gene. Between the trimmed V and J ends, which lost 4 bases and 0 bases, there was a span of 16 bases. CDR3 in amino acids: CASSRKRRKRSYEQYF. CDR3 DNA sequence: TGTGCCAGCTCACGCAAGCGGCGGAAACGCTCCTACGAGCAGTACTTC.

The V call is TRBV18, the J call TRBJ2-3; either TRBD1 or TRBD2 may supply D (5 bases each). V gave up 4 bases and J gave up 6 bases, with 17 bases separating them. This CDR3 is built from 15 residues. Germline assignment: CDR1 KGHSH and CDR2 LQKENI. The CDR3 DNA sequence: TGTGCCAGCTCACTTGGACGGGGACCCAGGGATACGCAGTATTTT. This encodes CASSLGRGPRDTQYF.